Listed here are 11 T cell receptor beta chains from one sample, sequenced in a study of T cells after yellow fever vaccination. TCRdb re-called the 5' RACE reads with MiXCR, one entry per CDR3 protein. The data show under 200,000 distinct CDR3 sequences, with around 10% seen just once and 36% held by the top ten. Sequenced material: CD8+ T cells sorted from PBMCs, taken 15 days after the yellow fever booster vaccination. The origin of the receptors is a young man who received the YFV17D yellow fever vaccine.

This rearrangement joins TRBV12-5 to TRBJ2-7, with TRBD1 identical over 8 bases. The CDR3 runs to 14 residues. V shed 6 bases, J shed 2 bases, and the junction held 6 bases outside the gene matches. CDR1 and CDR2 from the germline V gene are LGHNT and FRNRAP. CDR3 residues: CASGDRGLTYEQYF. The DNA of the CDR3 is TGTGCTAGTGGCGACAGGGGATTGACCTACGAGCAGTACTTC.

The chain links TRBV27 to TRBJ2-2; no firm D call. Looked up from germline, CDR1 is MNHEY and CDR2 is SMNVEV (reference sequence). V lost 2 bases, J lost 4 bases, and 14 bases lay in between. This CDR3 is 16 amino acids long. The CDR3 coding sequence is TGTGCCAGCAGTTTAGAGGTTAACGGTGGCACCGGGGAGCTGTTTTTT. Encoded protein: CASSLEVNGGTGELFF.

The CDR3 sequence is CASSAPGGTVWMNTEAFF. The CDR3, as DNA: TGTGCCAGCAGTGCTCCAGGGGGAACTGTTTGGATGAACACTGAAGCTTTCTTT. This sequence joins TRBV12-3 or TRBV12-4 and TRBJ1-1, with 7 bases lining up with TRBD1. The CDR3 is made up of 18 amino acids. After removal of 5 bases from V and 0 bases from J, the junction contained 15 bases not matched to a gene.

Many counts were recorded for this clonotype. This chain connects TRBV7-2 to TRBJ2-5; TRBD1 matches 7 bases. Germline CDR1 and CDR2: SGHTA and FQGNSA. V lost 3 bases and J lost 5; bases outside the gene matches: 12. The length of the CDR3 is 16 residues. CDR3 in amino acids: CASSLTGSTIWETQYF. Here the CDR3 DNA reads TGTGCCAGCAGCTTGACAGGGTCCACCATTTGGGAGACCCAGTACTTC.

The J gene is TRBJ1-4, the V gene TRBV12-3 or TRBV12-4; 8 nucleotides line up with TRBD1. The length of the CDR3 is 14 residues. V lost 5 bases to trimming and J lost 8 bases; unmatched junction nucleotides: 7. CDR3 residues: CASSTRGLEEKLFF. The CDR3 DNA is TGTGCCAGCAGTACCAGGGGGCTCGAGGAAAAACTGTTTTTT.

In this sample, this clonotype turned up many times. This chain links TRBV28 with TRBJ1-2; D is undetermined. CDR3 length equals 12 residues. CDR1 and CDR2 from the germline V gene are MDHEN and SYDVKM. Trimming stripped 5 bases from V and 8 bases from J, with 12 bases between. The DNA of the CDR3 is TGTGCCAGCAGTGATGGGCCGGCGGGCTACACCTTC. Its protein product is CASSDGPAGYTF.

This clonotype showed up just a few times. CDR3 DNA: TGCAGTGCTAGTAGGGACCTCAGGGAGCAGTACGTC. Translation gives CSASRDLREQYV. This chain links TRBV20-1 with TRBJ2-7; D may match TRBD1 or TRBD2 (5 bases each). CDR1 and CDR2 from the germline V gene are DFQATT and SNEGSKA (reference sequence). The CDR3 loop spans 12 amino acids. V was shortened by 3 bases and J by 7 bases, with 13 bases between the two germline ends.

This clonotype has only a few counts. The chain has TRBV5-6 and TRBJ2-3; D call uncertain. The V gene's germline CDR1 is SGHDT and CDR2 YYEEEE. The CDR3 is 17 residues long. Trimming removed 1 base at V and 2 bases at J, with 17 bases between. The DNA for the CDR3 is TGTGCCAGCAGCTTGAGTCCAGCCAGTAGAGCCACAGATACGCAGTATTTT. Its translation is CASSLSPASRATDTQYF.

The chain combines TRBV7-9 with TRBJ1-1, with no clear D. The CDR3 extends over 13 amino acids. The V and J ends lost 5 bases and 0 bases respectively, with 7 bases between them. Germline-derived CDR1 and CDR2 are SEHNR and FQNEAQ (reference sequence). The CDR3 region is CASSQTLNTEAFF. CDR3 coding DNA: TGTGCCAGCAGCCAAACCTTGAACACTGAAGCTTTCTTT. The whole variable domain, filled in from reference TRBV7-9 and TRBJ1-1, reads DTGVSQNPRHKITKRGQNVTFRCDPISEHNRLYWYRQTLGQGPEFLTYFQNEAQLEKSRLLSDRFSAERPKGSFSTLEIQRTEQGDSAMYLCASSQTLNTEAFFGQGTRLTVV.

This clonotype was seen a few times. The J gene is TRBJ1-2, the V gene TRBV12-3 or TRBV12-4, with D possibly being TRBD1 (5 bases). Trimming pared 0 bases from V and 7 bases from J, leaving 15 bases between. The CDR3 contains 15 residues. CDR3 bases: TGTGCCAGCAGTTTAGCGGCACGGGGACCGTCTGGCTACACCTTC. Amino acid sequence: CASSLAARGPSGYTF.

This clonotype was counted only a few times. J is TRBJ2-2 and V is TRBV7-8; 8 bases are a match to TRBD1. Germline V CDR1 and CDR2: SGHVS, FQNEAQ. V was pared by 5 bases and J by 6 bases, with 14 bases of the junction left unmatched. This CDR3 region has 17 residues. CDR3 loop: CASSARRTGYNSGELFF. In DNA, the CDR3 is TGTGCCAGCAGCGCCCGCAGGACAGGGTATAACTCCGGGGAGCTGTTTTTT.